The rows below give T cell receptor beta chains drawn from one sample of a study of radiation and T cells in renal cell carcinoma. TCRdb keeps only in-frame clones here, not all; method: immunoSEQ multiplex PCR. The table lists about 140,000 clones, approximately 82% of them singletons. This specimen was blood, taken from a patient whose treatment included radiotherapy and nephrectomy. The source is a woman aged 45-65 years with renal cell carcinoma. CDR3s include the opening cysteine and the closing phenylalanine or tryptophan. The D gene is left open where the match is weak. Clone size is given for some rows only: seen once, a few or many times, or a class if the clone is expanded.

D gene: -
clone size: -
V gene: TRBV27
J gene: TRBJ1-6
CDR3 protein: CASSTGGNSPLHF
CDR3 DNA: TGTGCCAGCAGCACGGGGGGCAATTCACCCCTCCACTTT

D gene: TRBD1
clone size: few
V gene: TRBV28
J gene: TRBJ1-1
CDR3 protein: CANRRDRNTEAFF
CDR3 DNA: TGTGCCAACCGAAGGGACAGGAACACTGAAGCTTTCTTT

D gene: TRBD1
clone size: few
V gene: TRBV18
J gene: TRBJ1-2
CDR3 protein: CASSPRGQDGYTF
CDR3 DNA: TGTGCCAGCTCACCCCGGGGACAGGATGGCTACACCTTC

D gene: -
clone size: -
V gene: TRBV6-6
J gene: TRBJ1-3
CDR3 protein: CASGTVVGNTIYF
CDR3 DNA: TGTGCCAGCGGGACGGTGGTTGGAAACACCATATATTTT

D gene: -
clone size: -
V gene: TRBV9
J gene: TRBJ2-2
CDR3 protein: CATQRRDTGELFF
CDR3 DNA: TGTGCCACCCAAAGGAGGGACACCGGGGAGCTGTTTTTT

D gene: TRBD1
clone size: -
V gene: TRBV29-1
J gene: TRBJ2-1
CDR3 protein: CSVPGGSYNEQFF
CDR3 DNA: TGCAGCGTCCCAGGGGGCTCCTACAATGAGCAGTTCTTC

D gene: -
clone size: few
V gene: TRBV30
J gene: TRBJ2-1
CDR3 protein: CAWSSTDEQFF
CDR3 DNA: TGTGCCTGGAGTTCGACAGATGAGCAGTTCTTC

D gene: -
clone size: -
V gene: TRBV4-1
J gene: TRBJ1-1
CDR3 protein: CASSQDGRRGGTEAFF
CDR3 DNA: TGCGCCAGCAGCCAAGATGGGCGGAGGGGCGGGACTGAAGCTTTCTTT

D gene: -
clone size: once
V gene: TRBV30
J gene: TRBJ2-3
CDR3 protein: CAWTRQGYTQYF
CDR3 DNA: TGTGCCTGGACCCGGCAGGGGTACACGCAGTATTTT

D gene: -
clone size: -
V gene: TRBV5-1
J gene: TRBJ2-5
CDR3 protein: CASSGELQETQYF
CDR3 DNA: TGCGCCAGCAGTGGGGAACTTCAAGAGACCCAGTACTTC

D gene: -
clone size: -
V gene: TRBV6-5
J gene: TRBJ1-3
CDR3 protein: CASSYSGGESGNTIYF
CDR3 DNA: TGTGCCAGCAGTTACTCGGGGGGGGAATCTGGAAACACCATATATTTT

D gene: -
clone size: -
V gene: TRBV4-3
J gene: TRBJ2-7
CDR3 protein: CASSQEWGAGEQYF
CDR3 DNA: TGCGCCAGCAGCCAAGAATGGGGGGCGGGCGAGCAGTACTTC

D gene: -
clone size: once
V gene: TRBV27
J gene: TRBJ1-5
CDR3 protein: CASSSSDQPQHF
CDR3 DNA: TGTGCCAGCAGTTCATCCGATCAGCCCCAGCATTTT

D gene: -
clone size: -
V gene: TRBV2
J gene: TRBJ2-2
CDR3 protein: CASSVDRNTGELFF
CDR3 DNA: TGTGCCAGCAGTGTCGACAGGAACACCGGGGAGCTGTTTTTT

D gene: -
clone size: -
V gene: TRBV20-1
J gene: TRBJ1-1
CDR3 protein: CRPGQNTEAFF
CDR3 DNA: TGCAGACCGGGACAGAACACTGAAGCTTTCTTT

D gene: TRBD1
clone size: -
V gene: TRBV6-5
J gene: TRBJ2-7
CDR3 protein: CASSSGQGNEQYF
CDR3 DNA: TGTGCCAGCAGTTCGGGACAGGGCAACGAGCAGTACTTC

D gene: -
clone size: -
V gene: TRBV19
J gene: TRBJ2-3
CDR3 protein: CASSIAHLESTDTQYF
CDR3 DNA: TGTGCCAGTAGTATCGCCCACCTAGAGAGCACAGATACGCAGTATTTT

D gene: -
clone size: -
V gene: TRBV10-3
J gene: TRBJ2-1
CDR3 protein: CAIKEDNEQFF
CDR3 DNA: TGTGCCATCAAGGAAGACAATGAGCAGTTCTTC

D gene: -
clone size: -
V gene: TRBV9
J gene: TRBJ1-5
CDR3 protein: CASSSNPNPNQPQHF
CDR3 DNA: TGTGCCAGCAGCTCCAACCCCAATCCCAATCAGCCCCAGCATTTT

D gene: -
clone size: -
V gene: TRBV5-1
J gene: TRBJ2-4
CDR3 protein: CASSLPSSQNIQYF
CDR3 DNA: TGCGCCAGCAGCTTACCTTCTAGCCAAAACATTCAGTACTTC

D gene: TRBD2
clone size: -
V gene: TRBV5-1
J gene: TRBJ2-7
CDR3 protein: CASSQPNGREGRLEQYF
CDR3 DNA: TGCGCCAGCAGCCAACCCAACGGGAGGGAGGGTCGTCTGGAGCAGTACTTC

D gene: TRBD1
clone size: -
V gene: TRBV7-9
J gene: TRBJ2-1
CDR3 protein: CASSLGQGGQFF
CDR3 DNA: TGTGCCAGCAGCTTAGGACAGGGCGGGCAGTTCTTC

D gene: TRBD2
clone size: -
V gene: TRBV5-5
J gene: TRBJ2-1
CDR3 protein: CASSLNIAGGYNEQFF
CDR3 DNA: TGTGCCAGCAGCCTGAATATAGCGGGGGGCTACAATGAGCAGTTCTTC

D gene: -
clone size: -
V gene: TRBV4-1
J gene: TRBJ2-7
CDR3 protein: CASSQPTGIYEQYF
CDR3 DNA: TGCGCCAGCAGCCAGCCCACAGGGATCTACGAGCAGTACTTC

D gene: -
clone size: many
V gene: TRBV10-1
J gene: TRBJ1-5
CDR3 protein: CASSAGSRPQHF
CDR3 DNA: TGCGCCAGCAGTGCGGGGAGTAGGCCCCAGCATTTT

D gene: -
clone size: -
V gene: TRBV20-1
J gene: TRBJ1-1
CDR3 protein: CSATGQAEAFF
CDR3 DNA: TGCAGTGCTACAGGACAAGCTGAAGCTTTCTTT

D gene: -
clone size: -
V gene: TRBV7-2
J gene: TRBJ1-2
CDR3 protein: CASSPTPNYGYTF
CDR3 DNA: TGTGCCAGCAGTCCCACACCTAACTATGGCTACACCTTC

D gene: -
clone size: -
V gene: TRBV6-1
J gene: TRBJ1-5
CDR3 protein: CASSVLGKNSNQPQHF
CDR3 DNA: TGTGCCAGCAGTGTGCTCGGGAAAAATAGCAATCAGCCCCAGCATTTT